This T cell receptor beta chain was identified during a study of CD8 T cells in ankylosing spondylitis. This clonotype occurred many times. Its antigen is as yet unknown. With molecular barcodes, quantitative 5'-RACE was used to make the TCR beta libraries. MiXCR, applied by TCRdb to the 5' RACE reads, yields one record per CDR3 protein. The table lists about 35,000 distinct CDR3 sequences, approximately 3% of them singletons. The ends were cut back, 0 bases at V and 6 bases at J, with 12 bases in the middle. Germline V CDR1 and CDR2: SGDLS, YYNGEE. The CDR3 has 14 amino acids. Study observations and caveats: There was a TCR beta motif, made of several highly homologous variants, that appeared characteristic of ankylosing spondylitis blood. Significant enrichment of disease-linked clones was reportedly seen in matched ankylosing spondylitis synovial fluid. Relatively scarce in peripheral blood, disease-linked clones were CD8+.

The clonotype comes from a male donor with ankylosing spondylitis or in good health (not recorded which). The V and J genes are TRBV9 and TRBJ1-1; TRBD1 might be the D (5 bases). Specimen: blood, either unsorted or a sorted T cell fraction (not recorded which). The chain's CDR3 is CASSVAREGPEAFF. In DNA, the CDR3 is TGTGCCAGCAGCGTAGCTCGGGAGGGGCCTGAAGCTTTCTTT.